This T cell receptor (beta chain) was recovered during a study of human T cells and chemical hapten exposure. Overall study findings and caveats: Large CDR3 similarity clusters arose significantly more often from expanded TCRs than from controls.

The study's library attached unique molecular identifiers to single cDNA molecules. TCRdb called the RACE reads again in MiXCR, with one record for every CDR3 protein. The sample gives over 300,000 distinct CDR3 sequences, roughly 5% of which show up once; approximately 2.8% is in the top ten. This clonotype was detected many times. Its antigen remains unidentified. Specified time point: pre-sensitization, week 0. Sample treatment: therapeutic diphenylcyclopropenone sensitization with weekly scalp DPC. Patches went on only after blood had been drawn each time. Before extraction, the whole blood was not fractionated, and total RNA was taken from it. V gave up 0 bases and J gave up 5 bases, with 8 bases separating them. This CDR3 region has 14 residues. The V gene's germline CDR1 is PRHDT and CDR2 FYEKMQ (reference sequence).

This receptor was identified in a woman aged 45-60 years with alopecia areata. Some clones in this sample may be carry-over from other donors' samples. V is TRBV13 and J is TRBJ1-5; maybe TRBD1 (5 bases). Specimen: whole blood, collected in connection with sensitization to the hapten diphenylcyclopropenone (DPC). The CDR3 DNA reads TGTGCCAGCAGCTTAGGTTGGGGGGATCAGCCCCAGCATTTT. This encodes CASSLGWGDQPQHF. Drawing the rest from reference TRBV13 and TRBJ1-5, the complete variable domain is AAGVIQSPRHLIKEKRETATLKCYPIPRHDTVYWYQQGPGQDPQFLISFYEKMQSDKGSIPDRFSAQQFSDYHSELNMSSLELGDSALYFCASSLGWGDQPQHFGDGTRLSIL.